The 7 T cell receptor beta chains reported below all come from one sample, sequenced in a study of identical twins. One entry per CDR3 protein results from TCRdb running MiXCR on the 5' RACE reads. This repertoire shows about 520,000 distinct CDR3 sequences, approximately 22% found once; its top ten account for 0.75% to 0.95%. These data were also reused for a study on T cells expressing NK-cell markers.

The sequenced sample consisted of CD4+ T cells sorted from blood. The origin of the receptors is a woman younger than 35 in good health.

This clonotype was observed a handful of times. The chain is built from TRBV5-5 and TRBJ2-1; 15 bases are a match to TRBD2. Trimming at V came to 0 bases and at J to 13 bases, leaving 5 bases not matched to a gene. Per germline, CDR1 SGHKS and CDR2 YYEKEE (reference sequence). There are 15 residues in the CDR3. The CDR3 loop is CASSLGTSGGAGQFF. Written as DNA, the CDR3 is TGTGCCAGCAGCTTGGGGACTAGCGGGGGGGCCGGTCAGTTCTTC.

This chain joins TRBV5-1 and TRBJ2-7; 8 positions match TRBD2. J was trimmed by 5 bases and V by 4 bases; bases with no gene match: 11. The germline V gene has CDR1 SGHRS and CDR2 YFSETQ. The length of the CDR3 is 15 residues. The CDR3 DNA reads as TGCGCCAGCAGCCTCATCGGGACTAGTACCCACGAGCAGTACTTC. It specifies CASSLIGTSTHEQYF. Full variable domain (remainder filled in from reference TRBV5-1 and TRBJ2-7): KAGVTQTPRYLIKTRGQQVTLSCSPISGHRSVSWYQQTPGQGLQFLFEYFSETQRNKGNFPGRFSGRQFSNSRSEMNVSTLELGDSALYLCASSLIGTSTHEQYFGPGTRLTVT.

This chain links TRBV7-8 with TRBJ2-5, with 8 bases that match TRBD2. Germline loops: CDR1 SGHVS, CDR2 FQNEAQ. J was trimmed by 5 bases and V by 2 bases; bases with no gene match: 13. The CDR3 covers 17 residues. The CDR3: CASSLRGPTSERETQYF. The CDR3 coding sequence is TGTGCCAGCAGCTTACGAGGCCCGACTAGCGAGCGGGAGACCCAGTACTTC.

V and J are TRBV6-2 or TRBV6-3 and TRBJ2-5; 15 bases are shared with TRBD2. Losses at the gene ends were 6 bases for V and 6 bases for J; bases not matched to a gene: 8. The CDR3 is made up of 16 amino acids. Germline-derived CDR1 and CDR2 are MNHEY and SVGEGT. The CDR3: CASRPSGTSGRQTQYF. In DNA, the CDR3 is TGTGCCAGCAGACCCTCCGGGACTAGCGGGAGGCAGACCCAGTACTTC.

A few counts support this clonotype. This chain connects TRBV9 to TRBJ2-7; TRBD1 matches 9 bases. This CDR3 comprises 14 residues. In germline, CDR1 is SGDLS, CDR2 YYNGEE. V was pared by 4 bases and J by 6 bases, with 8 bases of the junction left unmatched. CDR3 sequence (DNA): TGTGCCAGCAGCCCCGGGACAGGGTCTCTCGAGCAGTACTTC. Translated, it gives CASSPGTGSLEQYF.

V is TRBV4-2 and J is TRBJ1-2, with 10 positions matching TRBD1. V lost 0 bases to trimming and J lost 8 bases; unmatched junction nucleotides: 3. Germline loops: CDR1 LGHNA, CDR2 YNFKEQ. There are 14 residues in the CDR3. CDR3 nucleotide sequence: TGTGCCAGCAGCCAAGAGACAGGGGGCGCAGGCTACACCTTC. It encodes CASSQETGGAGYTF.

The chain couples TRBV4-2 to TRBJ2-5; D gene ambiguous. Germline V lookup: CDR1 LGHNA, CDR2 YNFKEQ. The CDR3 runs 13 residues. Trimming took 4 bases from V and 5 from J, leaving 11 bases between them. CDR3 in DNA: TGTGCCAGCAGCCGGAAAGAGGCCGAGACCCAGTACTTC. Translating it yields CASSRKEAETQYF.